The rows below give T cell receptor beta chains drawn from one sample of a study of PD-1 blockade in classical Hodgkin lymphoma. The protocol was immunoSEQ multiplex PCR, while the TCRdb copy is restricted to in-frame clones and leaves out a portion. The table includes approximately 90,000 clones, under 85% detected once. Sequenced here: peripheral blood mononuclear cells (PBMCs), sampled before the fourth cycle of nivolumab. These receptors were obtained from a human donor with classical Hodgkin lymphoma. CDR3s include the opening cysteine and the closing phenylalanine or tryptophan. The order of the fields is D gene, V gene, J gene, clone size, CDR3 DNA, CDR3 protein. D genes are given only for firm matches. The size entry is marked missing in some rows and otherwise reads once, few, many or a size class.

d_gene: NA
v_gene: TRBV7-8
j_gene: TRBJ2-1
abundance: NA
CDR3nt: TGTGCCAGCAGCTTCTTCGGGAGCACCTACAATGAGCAGTTCTTC
CDR3aa: CASSFFGSTYNEQFF

d_gene: TRBD1
v_gene: TRBV7-6
j_gene: TRBJ2-7
abundance: NA
CDR3nt: TGTGCCAGCAGCTTAGGGACAGGCCTCTCCTACGAGCAGTACTTC
CDR3aa: CASSLGTGLSYEQYF

d_gene: NA
v_gene: TRBV28
j_gene: TRBJ2-5
abundance: few
CDR3nt: TGTGCCAGCAGTTTAAGACGGGACCAAGAGACCCAGTACTTC
CDR3aa: CASSLRRDQETQYF

d_gene: TRBD2
v_gene: TRBV10-3
j_gene: TRBJ2-3
abundance: few
CDR3nt: TGTGCCATCAGGCTTAGCGGGAGGGCAGATACGCAGTATTTT
CDR3aa: CAIRLSGRADTQYF

d_gene: NA
v_gene: TRBV2
j_gene: TRBJ2-7
abundance: NA
CDR3nt: TGTGCCAGCAGCGGCCCCAACGAGCAGTACTTC
CDR3aa: CASSGPNEQYF

d_gene: NA
v_gene: TRBV19
j_gene: TRBJ1-1
abundance: NA
CDR3nt: TGTGCCAGCCGGGACCGTCGAACGGTGGGGACTGAAGCTTTCTTT
CDR3aa: CASRDRRTVGTEAFF

d_gene: NA
v_gene: TRBV14
j_gene: TRBJ2-7
abundance: NA
CDR3nt: TGTGCCAGCAGCCAGTCCTACGAGCAGTACTTC
CDR3aa: CASSQSYEQYF

d_gene: NA
v_gene: TRBV9
j_gene: TRBJ2-3
abundance: NA
CDR3nt: TGTGCCAGCAGCCCCAGATTAGATACGCAGTATTTT
CDR3aa: CASSPRLDTQYF

d_gene: NA
v_gene: TRBV27
j_gene: TRBJ1-2
abundance: NA
CDR3nt: TGTGCCAGCACCCCCTCGGGTAGTCTAAGGAGGTATGGCTACACCTTC
CDR3aa: CASTPSGSLRRYGYTF

d_gene: TRBD2
v_gene: TRBV7-2
j_gene: TRBJ2-1
abundance: NA
CDR3nt: TGTGCCAGCAGCAGGGACGAAACTAGCGGGAGGCGGAATGAGCAGTTCTTC
CDR3aa: CASSRDETSGRRNEQFF

d_gene: NA
v_gene: TRBV9
j_gene: TRBJ2-7
abundance: NA
CDR3nt: TGTGCCAGCAGCGTGGGGGACTTTCGCGAGCAGTACTTC
CDR3aa: CASSVGDFREQYF

d_gene: TRBD2
v_gene: TRBV9
j_gene: TRBJ2-4
abundance: NA
CDR3nt: TGTGCCAGCAGCGTAGCTAGCGGGGGTTACGAGGGGGCCAAAAACATTCAGTACTTC
CDR3aa: CASSVASGGYEGAKNIQYF

d_gene: TRBD1
v_gene: TRBV4-2
j_gene: TRBJ1-2
abundance: few
CDR3nt: TGTGCCAGCAGCCCCACGGACAGGGGGAATGGCTACACCTTC
CDR3aa: CASSPTDRGNGYTF

d_gene: NA
v_gene: TRBV7-2
j_gene: TRBJ2-7
abundance: few
CDR3nt: TGTGCCAGCAGCTTATCAGGTTACGAGCAGTACTTC
CDR3aa: CASSLSGYEQYF

d_gene: NA
v_gene: TRBV7-6
j_gene: TRBJ2-5
abundance: NA
CDR3nt: TGTGCCAGCACTCAGGCCCTCCCCCAAGAGACCCAGTACTTC
CDR3aa: CASTQALPQETQYF

d_gene: TRBD2
v_gene: TRBV18
j_gene: TRBJ2-1
abundance: NA
CDR3nt: TGTGCCAGCTCCCGAGGACTAGCGGGAGACAATGAGCAGTTCTTC
CDR3aa: CASSRGLAGDNEQFF

d_gene: NA
v_gene: TRBV6-6
j_gene: TRBJ1-3
abundance: NA
CDR3nt: TGTGCCAGCAGTTACTCTCCGGGTGAGAGGAAGGACACCATATATTTT
CDR3aa: CASSYSPGERKDTIYF

d_gene: NA
v_gene: TRBV19
j_gene: TRBJ2-7
abundance: few
CDR3nt: TGTGCCAGTACCCCAGCCCCGGGCGGGGAGCAGTACTTC
CDR3aa: CASTPAPGGEQYF

d_gene: TRBD1
v_gene: TRBV29-1
j_gene: TRBJ2-7
abundance: NA
CDR3nt: TGCAGCGTCGCATCCGGGACAGGGGGCTACGAGCAGTACTTC
CDR3aa: CSVASGTGGYEQYF

d_gene: NA
v_gene: TRBV7-9
j_gene: TRBJ1-1
abundance: NA
CDR3nt: TGTGCCAGCAGCAGGGCCGCCCGTGGGCTTCCTTTCTTT
CDR3aa: CASSRAARGLPFF

d_gene: TRBD1
v_gene: TRBV30
j_gene: TRBJ1-4
abundance: few
CDR3nt: TGTGCCTGGAGTCCGGGACAGGGCCAAAAACTGTTTTTT
CDR3aa: CAWSPGQGQKLFF

d_gene: TRBD1
v_gene: TRBV10-3
j_gene: TRBJ2-1
abundance: once
CDR3nt: TGTGCCATCAATGACAGGGGAGACAATGAGCAGTTCTTC
CDR3aa: CAINDRGDNEQFF

d_gene: NA
v_gene: TRBV18
j_gene: TRBJ2-1
abundance: NA
CDR3nt: TGTGCCAGCTCACCACGGGCAAACAATGAGCAGTTCTTC
CDR3aa: CASSPRANNEQFF

d_gene: NA
v_gene: TRBV19
j_gene: TRBJ1-2
abundance: NA
CDR3nt: TGTGCCAGTACGGGGGGGCTCTATGGCTACACCTTC
CDR3aa: CASTGGLYGYTF

d_gene: TRBD1
v_gene: TRBV7-8
j_gene: TRBJ2-2
abundance: NA
CDR3nt: TGTGCCAGCAGATTAACGAAATCGGGGGACAGGGGGTCCGGGGAGCTGTTTTTT
CDR3aa: CASRLTKSGDRGSGELFF

d_gene: NA
v_gene: TRBV19
j_gene: TRBJ2-5
abundance: NA
CDR3nt: TGTGCCAGTAGTATAGTTGTGATGGGGGAGACCCAGTACTTC
CDR3aa: CASSIVVMGETQYF

d_gene: NA
v_gene: TRBV7-6
j_gene: TRBJ2-2
abundance: NA
CDR3nt: TGTGCCAGCAGCCAAACGTCCACCGGGGAGCTGTTTTTT
CDR3aa: CASSQTSTGELFF